This record concerns one TCR beta chain sequence. Its antigen remains unidentified. No much larger clone exists at a distance of one base, and base qualities are not known. The data originate from a study of post-analysis software for immune sequencing data (dated by TCRdb to about 2015). At the level of the whole study: Recorded disease courses included relapsing-remitting, secondary progressive and progressive-relapsing multiple sclerosis, with some patients lacking subtype annotation. Patient repertoires were compared against 11 to 12 previously published healthy control repertoires from donors aged about 6 to 27 years. A subset of samples was prepared in parallel using single-end sample barcoding, then pooled and co-amplified after Illumina adapter ligation. Overall study outcomes, separate from this receptor: Direct clustering with F measure revealed strong co-clustering of samples prepared in the same batch, which led to a batch-effect correction. Significantly lower normalized Chao1 diversity was found in multiple sclerosis patients than in controls, suggesting substantial peripheral T-cell clonal expansion. Significantly higher frequencies in patients than in controls were found for several TRBV segments, including TRBV5-6, TRBV5-1 and TRBV20-1. The multiple sclerosis patient group was slightly younger than the control group.

The germline V gene (reference sequence) gives CDR1 as SEHNR and CDR2 as FQNEAQ. V drops 1 base and J drops 6 bases, leaving 7 bases in between. The CDR3 goes from the cysteine to the phenylalanine over 13 residues. Just CDR3 DNA is preserved here, 39 bases in frame from base 1. The method behind the library was PCR. Sequencing used an Illumina HiSeq 2500. Unique molecular identifiers were incorporated into TCR beta cDNA libraries to reduce PCR and sequencing biases. Every 1 to 10 million input T cells yielded around 500,000 cDNA molecules, meaning each molecule approximated one T cell. The patient libraries were prepared and sequenced using the same protocol as the earlier healthy control dataset. Samples belonging to the same batch were prepared together, multiplexed and sequenced on a shared HiSeq lane. The authors processed their data as follows. MIGEC was used to process the raw barcoded reads, and molecular identifier groups with only a single read were discarded before consensus assembly and CDR3 extraction. Clonotype tables were post-analysed with VDJtools, normalizing diversity by down-sampling all datasets to the smallest sample size. In repertoire overlap clustering, CDR3 amino acid sequences, but not nucleotide sequences, were matched to correct batch-related cross-sample contamination. TCRdb's own reprocessing of the public reads used fastp at Q25 and MiXCR and kept productive beta chains. One record per CDR3 amino acid sequence lists the most common genes and DNA. The V and J calls, along with clone size, are taken from TCRdb and not from the paper's own processing. The sample table shows about 810,000 distinct CDR3 sequences, and roughly half are seen once. The ten top clones hold approximately 4.3% of the sample.

To demonstrate the VDJtools post-analysis software, TCR beta repertoires were profiled from the peripheral blood of roughly 12 young patients with multiple sclerosis. The multiple sclerosis patients were children and adolescents between roughly 6 and 16 years of age. The chain couples TRBV7-9 to TRBJ1-5, with no confident D gene call. This clonotype was sampled from a girl aged 10 to 17 with multiple sclerosis. Sequencing was done on a sample of blood. The CDR3: CASSLESGQPQHF. The DNA sequence reads TGTGCCAGCAGCTTAGAGTCGGGTCAGCCCCAGCATTTT.